The clone carrying this TCR beta chain occurred a few times. Its antigen is still unknown. V gave up 3 bases and J gave up 0 bases; unmatched junction bases: 6. The germline CDR1 and CDR2 sequences are LGHNA and YNFKEQ. The CDR3 has 18 residues. The sample originates from a study of cytomegalovirus exposure and HLA in healthy donors. Study-wide results and caveats: Later analysis demonstrated an association between a missense DCLRE1C variant and TCR beta V- and J-gene trimming.

Vbeta (60) and Jbeta (13) primers were used in the PCR. The data were produced by immunoSEQ multiplex PCR, yet TCRdb's version contains in-frame clones alone and is incomplete. This table holds roughly 170,000 clones, approximately 81% found once. At collection, donors were nominally healthy, but unrecorded immune exposures were probable. Sequencing used PBMCs. This clonotype was obtained from a man aged 30 to 39 in good health and CMV-seronegative. The V call is TRBV4-2, the J call TRBJ2-3, with TRBD2 identical over 13 bases. CDR3 loop: CASSQGLAGRSSTDTQYF. CDR3 nucleotide sequence: TGTGCCAGCAGCCAGGGACTAGCGGGGCGATCTAGCACAGATACGCAGTATTTT.